A single sample gave rise to the 30 T cell receptor beta chains below, sequenced in a study of blood T cell repertoires in COVID-19 (dated by TCRdb to between 2020 and 2021). To prepare the library, the immunoSEQ multiplex PCR assay was applied. TCRdb took over this immuneACCESS table, retaining in-frame rearrangements with V and J assigned. Such tables are incomplete; in checked studies, under half of the missing clones stem from an unresolved V gene, and the remainder is unexplained. The sample yields 150,000 to 160,000 clones; about 85% were counted once. Together, the top ten hold 0.6% to 0.65% of the sample. Sample: peripheral blood. The receptor source for this set is a man in his 60s with COVID-19, enrolled during active disease.

V usage is TRBV4-2 and J usage is TRBJ2-3; 12 bases match TRBD2. The V gene's germline CDR1 is LGHNA and CDR2 YNFKEQ. The CDR3 loop spans 16 amino acids. V trimming: 2 bases; J trimming: 6 bases; junction bases outside the gene matches: 6. CDR3: CASSQPGTSGRDTQYF. The DNA of the CDR3 is TGTGCCAGCAGCCAACCCGGGACTAGCGGGCGGGATACGCAGTATTTT.

The chain has TRBV28 and TRBJ1-1, with D hard to call. The CDR3 is 14 amino acids. CDR1 is MDHEN and CDR2 is SYDVKM in the germline V gene. Between the trimmed V and J ends, which lost 10 bases and 4 bases, there was a span of 19 bases. The CDR3 protein is CATHYFGDSTEAFF. The CDR3 region has the DNA TGTGCCACCCATTACTTCGGGGATAGCACTGAAGCTTTCTTT.

In its sample, this clone was seen once. The genes are TRBV25-1 and TRBJ1-1, with a weak D call TRBD1 (6 bases). The V and J ends lost 7 bases and 11 bases respectively, with 17 bases between them. The germline gives CDR1 MGHDK, CDR2 SYGVNS. The CDR3 has 12 amino acids. The CDR3 bases are TGTGCCAGCAAACCCCCCACAGGGTGGGCTTTCTTT. Protein product: CASKPPTGWAFF.

The CDR3 DNA reads TGCGCCAGCAGCTTGGTAGCGGGAGGGGATGAGACCCAGTACTTC. Encoded protein: CASSLVAGGDETQYF. The chain is built from TRBV5-1 and TRBJ2-5; 11 bases agree with TRBD2. This CDR3 region has 15 residues. V dropped 0 bases and J dropped 5; count of bases not matched to a gene: 3. The germline gives CDR1 SGHRS, CDR2 YFSETQ.

This chain links TRBV24-1 with TRBJ2-2; TRBD1 matches at 9 bases. The CDR3 loop spans 16 amino acids. V trimming: 5 bases; J trimming: 5 bases; junction bases outside the gene matches: 8. In germline, CDR1 is KGHDR, CDR2 SFDVKD. CDR3 nucleotide sequence: TGTGCCACCAGTGCCGTGGGACAGGGTTGGACCGGGGAGCTGTTTTTT. This gives the protein CATSAVGQGWTGELFF.

CDR3 loop: CASSRGGIRYGYTF. CDR3 coding DNA: TGTGCCAGCAGTAGGGGCGGAATACGGTATGGCTACACCTTC. The chain carries TRBV6-5 and TRBJ1-2, with D perhaps TRBD1 (5 bases). V lost 5 bases, J lost 5 bases, and 15 bases lay in between. CDR1 is MNHEY, CDR2 SVGAGI, per germline. The CDR3 runs to 14 residues.

V and J are TRBV6-6 and TRBJ2-3, with D unresolved. The germline V and J ends were trimmed by 5 bases and 0 bases, with 6 bases remaining between them. The CDR3 consists of 13 residues. The germline V gene encodes CDR1 MNHNY and CDR2 SVGAGI (reference sequence). The CDR3 nucleotides are TGTGCCAGCAGTAGTACTAGCACAGATACGCAGTATTTT. It codes for CASSSTSTDTQYF.

The rearrangement links TRBV7-3 to TRBJ1-1; TRBD1 agrees at 7 bases. This CDR3 contains 13 residues. The germline V gene has CDR1 SGHTA and CDR2 FQGTGA. After removal of 5 bases from V and 4 bases from J, the junction contained 4 bases not matched to a gene. The DNA for the CDR3 is TGTGCCAGCAGCGACAGGGTCGGCACTGAAGCTTTCTTT. Amino acid sequence: CASSDRVGTEAFF.

The chain has TRBV19 and TRBJ2-2; D perhaps matches TRBD2 (6 bases). Trimming removed 4 bases from V and 3 bases from J, with 18 bases in between. Germline-derived CDR1 and CDR2 are LNHDA and SQIVND (reference sequence). The CDR3 spans 17 residues. The CDR3 DNA is TGTGCCAGTAGTAGGAGGGTTAGGGGTCTCGACACCGGGGAGCTGTTTTTT. Protein: CASSRRVRGLDTGELFF. The full variable domain, completed using reference TRBV19 and TRBJ2-2, is DGGITQSPKYLFRKEGQNVTLSCEQNLNHDAMYWYRQDPGQGLRLIYYSQIVNDFQKGDIAEGYSVSREKKESFPLTVTSAQKNPTAFYLCASSRRVRGLDTGELFFGEGSRLTVL.

This chain links TRBV19 with TRBJ1-2; TRBD1 aligns across 8 bases. Germline CDR1 is LNHDA and CDR2 is SQIVND (reference sequence). The CDR3 covers 12 residues. J lost 8 bases, V lost 5 bases, and 4 bases had no gene match. The CDR3 nucleotides are TGTGCCAGTAGTGGACAGGGCAAGGGCTACACCTTC. Translation gives CASSGQGKGYTF.

The genes are TRBV18 and TRBJ2-1; 8 bases are shared with TRBD2. In germline, CDR1 is KGHSH, CDR2 LQKENI. Trimming removed 6 bases from V and 6 bases from J; junction bases left unmatched: 4. The CDR3 has 13 amino acids. The CDR3 region has the DNA TGTGCCAGCTCCGTGACTAGCGCCAATGAGCAGTTCTTC. Protein product: CASSVTSANEQFF. Filled out from reference TRBV18 and TRBJ2-1, the complete variable domain reads NAGVMQNPRHLVRRRGQEARLRCSPMKGHSHVYWYRQLPEEGLKFMVYLQKENIIDESGMPKERFSAEFPKEGPSILRIQQVVRGDSAAYFCASSVTSANEQFFGPGTRLTVL.

The CDR3 is CASTENLRELNTEAFF. CDR3 in DNA: TGTGCCAGCACCGAAAACCTCAGGGAACTTAACACTGAAGCTTTCTTT. V is TRBV28 and J is TRBJ1-1; the D gene is possibly TRBD1 (5 bases). The CDR3 is 16 residues long. Germline-derived CDR1 and CDR2 are MDHEN and SYDVKM. V was trimmed by 7 bases and J by 2 bases, leaving 20 bases between them.

The chain uses TRBV19 and TRBJ2-2, with 7 bases aligning to TRBD1. CDR3 length equals 14 residues. Unmatched junction bases numbered 2, after V lost 6 bases and J lost 1 base. Germline CDR1 reads LNHDA; CDR2 reads SQIVND (reference sequence). CDR3 loop: CASRTGQNTGELFF. CDR3 nucleotides: TGTGCCAGTAGGACAGGGCAGAACACCGGGGAGCTGTTTTTT.

This clone has just a few counts. The chain combines TRBV6-1 with TRBJ1-1; D is ambiguous. CDR1 MNHNS and CDR2 SASEGT come from the germline V gene. The CDR3 sequence is 15 residues long. V gave up 3 bases and J gave up 5 bases, with 16 bases separating them. The CDR3 loop is CASSEAGSGSTEAFF. The CDR3 DNA sequence: TGTGCCAGCAGTGAGGCGGGTTCGGGGTCTACTGAAGCTTTCTTT.

The rearrangement joins TRBV7-2 to TRBJ1-4; no clear D. The CDR3 has 14 residues. V lost 6 bases and J 8 bases, leaving 16 bases between the germline ends. The V gene's germline CDR1 is SGHTA and CDR2 FQGNSA. The CDR3 loop reads CASSSTGSGEKLFF. CDR3 nucleotides: TGTGCCAGCAGTTCCACGGGAAGCGGAGAAAAACTGTTTTTT. Together with reference TRBV7-2 and TRBJ1-4, the CDR3 gives the full variable domain: GAGVSQSPSNKVTEKGKDVELRCDPISGHTALYWYRQSLGQGLEFLIYFQGNSAPDKSGLPSDRFSAERTGGSVSTLTIQRTQQEDSAVYLCASSSTGSGEKLFFGSGTQLSVL.

This clone was detected a few times. The V call is TRBV9, the J call TRBJ1-2; D may be TRBD1 (6 bases). Trimming pared 0 bases from V and 2 bases from J, leaving 11 bases between. The CDR3 sequence is 15 residues long. From germline, CDR1 is SGDLS and CDR2 YYNGEE. CDR3 protein: CASSVVQGRNYGYTF. CDR3 DNA: TGTGCCAGCAGCGTAGTACAGGGAAGGAACTATGGCTACACCTTC.

This clone appeared once. The V call is TRBV29-1, the J call TRBJ2-5, with TRBD1 matching over 8 bases. Trimming took 8 bases from V and 6 from J; bases not matched to a gene: 8. The CDR3 spans 12 residues. Germline CDR1 is SQVTM and CDR2 is ANQGSEA. CDR3 loop: CSTKQGGKTQYF. The CDR3 bases are TGCAGCACAAAACAGGGGGGAAAGACCCAGTACTTC. The full variable domain, rest sourced from reference TRBV29-1 and TRBJ2-5, is SAVISQKPSRDICQRGTSLTIQCQVDSQVTMMFWYRQQPGQSLTLIATANQGSEATYESGFVIDKFPISRPNLTFSTLTVSNMSPEDSSIYLCSTKQGGKTQYFGPGTRLLVL.

The chain joins TRBV5-1 to TRBJ1-4; 9 bases map to TRBD1. In germline, CDR1 is SGHRS, CDR2 YFSETQ. Trimming cost V 1 base and J 8 bases; bases outside gene matches: 6. The CDR3 is made up of 15 amino acids. CDR3 sequence (DNA): TGCGCCAGCAGCTTGAAGGGACAGGGCTTAGAAAAACTGTTTTTT. Amino acid sequence: CASSLKGQGLEKLFF. Full variable domain (rest looked up from reference TRBV5-1 and TRBJ1-4): KAGVTQTPRYLIKTRGQQVTLSCSPISGHRSVSWYQQTPGQGLQFLFEYFSETQRNKGNFPGRFSGRQFSNSRSEMNVSTLELGDSALYLCASSLKGQGLEKLFFGSGTQLSVL.

This chain connects TRBV5-1 to TRBJ2-5; D is possibly TRBD1 (6 bases). The germline CDR1 and CDR2 sequences are SGHRS and YFSETQ. CDR3 length: 14 amino acids. V was pared by 0 bases and J by 4 bases, with 10 bases between. This chain's CDR3 is CASSLAQGRETQYF. CDR3 coding DNA: TGCGCCAGCAGCTTGGCTCAGGGGCGAGAGACCCAGTACTTC.

This chain links TRBV15 with TRBJ1-5; 7 nucleotides line up with TRBD1. The CDR3 totals 16 residues. The ends lost 0 bases at V and 2 bases at J; junction bases unmatched: 4. The V gene's germline CDR1 is LNHNV and CDR2 YYDKDF (reference sequence). The CDR3, as DNA: TGTGCCACCAGCAGAGAGAGGGGGCTGGGCAATCAGCCCCAGCATTTT. Encoded protein: CATSRERGLGNQPQHF.

In the case of this clone: In the same sample, other DNA sequences code for this CDR3. The rearrangement links TRBV11-2 to TRBJ2-7, with 7 bases identical to TRBD1. Trimming cost V 2 bases and J 0 bases; bases outside gene matches: 1. CDR1 is SGHAT and CDR2 is FQNNGV in the germline V gene. This CDR3 has 14 amino acids. The CDR3 DNA follows: TGTGCCAGCAGCTTATGGGACAGCTCCTACGAGCAGTACTTC. It translates to CASSLWDSSYEQYF.

The chain combines TRBV4-2 with TRBJ2-1, with 10 bases aligning to TRBD1. After removal of 7 bases from V and 9 bases from J, the junction contained 9 bases not matched to a gene. There are 14 residues in the CDR3. CDR1 is LGHNA and CDR2 is YNFKEQ in the germline V gene. CDR3 in amino acids: CASTMDRGVREQFF. CDR3 bases: TGTGCCAGCACCATGGACAGGGGGGTTCGTGAGCAGTTCTTC.

This sequence joins TRBV21-1 and TRBJ2-7; the D call of TRBD2 is as the table states it, not checked on the DNA. TRBV21-1 constitutes a pseudogene. The CDR3 sequence is 15 residues long. For the CDR3, the DNA is TGTGCCAGCAGCAACCTCGGGACTAGCGGGCCAAAGCAGTACTTC. It is translated as CASSNLGTSGPKQYF.

The rearrangement links TRBV29-1 to TRBJ2-1; 8 nucleotides agree with TRBD1. Per germline, CDR1 SQVTM and CDR2 ANQGSEA. J was trimmed by 10 bases and V by 3 bases; bases with no gene match: 14. The CDR3 has 15 amino acids. The CDR3 protein is CSVEVVAGGQPEQFF. As DNA, the CDR3 is TGCAGCGTTGAGGTCGTGGCAGGGGGCCAGCCCGAGCAGTTCTTC.

The chain links TRBV5-1 to TRBJ1-2; D gene unclear. The V gene's germline CDR1 is SGHRS and CDR2 YFSETQ. This CDR3 contains 13 residues. The ends were cut back, 0 bases at V and 4 bases at J, with 7 bases in the middle. The CDR3 sequence is CASSLVVSYGYTF. DNA for the CDR3: TGCGCCAGCAGCTTGGTCGTCAGCTATGGCTACACCTTC.

This clone has just one count. The rearrangement joins TRBV12-3 or TRBV12-4 to TRBJ2-3; possible D gene TRBD2, 5 bases. The CDR3 spans 12 residues. Trimming removed 6 bases at V and 8 bases at J, with 12 bases between. The CDR3 protein is CASSRTSFTQYF. CDR3 nucleotides: TGTGCCAGCAGCCGAACTAGTTTTACGCAGTATTTT.

The chain has TRBV7-2 and TRBJ2-5; 7 nucleotides align to TRBD1. V lost 7 bases and J lost 2; bases outside the gene matches: 7. The germline CDR1 and CDR2 sequences are SGHTA and FQGNSA. This CDR3 region has 14 residues. The CDR3 sequence: CASTPGDRQETQYF. In DNA form, the CDR3 reads TGTGCCAGCACCCCCGGGGACAGACAAGAGACCCAGTACTTC.

The V gene is TRBV6-2 or TRBV6-3, the J gene TRBJ2-7; TRBD2 agrees at 7 bases. The junction had 6 bases not matched to a gene; V was cut back by 4 bases and J by 0 bases. CDR1 MNHEY and CDR2 SVGEGT come from the germline V gene. There are 15 residues in the CDR3. For the CDR3, the DNA is TGTGCCAGCAGTTGGGGCAGGGACTACTCCTACGAGCAGTACTTC. It translates to CASSWGRDYSYEQYF.

V usage is TRBV3-1 (or the pseudogene TRBV3-2) and J usage is TRBJ2-7; D is undetermined. CDR1 is LGHDT, CDR2 YNNKEL, per germline (reference sequence). V lost 0 bases and J 0 bases, leaving 12 bases between the germline ends. There are 16 residues in the CDR3. CDR3 nucleotide sequence: TGTGCCAGCAGCCAAGAAATGGCGGCGAGCTCCTACGAGCAGTACTTC. This encodes CASSQEMAASSYEQYF.

This sequence joins TRBV6-6 and TRBJ2-3; TRBD1 matches at 9 bases. V was clipped by 5 bases and J by 2 bases; unmatched bases: 5. CDR3 length: 15 residues. Germline values: CDR1 MNHNY, CDR2 SVGAGI (reference sequence). The CDR3: CASSDRDRDTDTQYF. CDR3 sequence (DNA): TGTGCCAGCAGTGACCGGGACAGGGACACAGATACGCAGTATTTT.